This TCR beta chain appears in the sequencing data of a study of type 1 and type 2 diabetes patients. Regarding the study as a whole: Both CD4+ and CD8+ type 2 diabetes repertoires showed significantly higher diversity than type 1.

Note on this clonotype: Its antigen is unknown.

Amplification started from genomic DNA. Amplification of the beta chain CDR3 used 30 forward and 13 reverse multiplex primers. In TCRdb, the multiplex PCR reads were re-called with MiXCR into one record per CDR3 protein. The data contain a few hundred thousand distinct CDR3 sequences, around 50% of them seen just once; the ten biggest clones take up around 15%. Germline V gene sequence: CDR1 MDHEN, CDR2 SYDVKM. CDR3 length: 12 residues. Sample: peripheral blood mononuclear cells (PBMCs). This clonotype was obtained from a man in his late teens or twenties with type 2 diabetes. The chain is built from TRBV28 and TRBJ1-6; 7 positions agree with TRBD1. In DNA, the CDR3 is TGTGCAGTACGGGACAGTAATTCACCCCTCCACTTT. Protein sequence: CAVRDSNSPLHF.